The 23 T cell receptor beta chains given below trace back to one sample, sequenced in a study of T cell responses to AZD1222 COVID-19 vaccine. Measured with immunoSEQ multiplex PCR; TCRdb has only the in-frame clones, and not every one. This table has roughly 120,000 clones, roughly 93% appearing once. Sequenced here: peripheral blood, sampled 28 days after the second AZD1222 dose. The receptors shown here come from an adult who received the AZD1222 COVID-19 vaccine.

For this clone: Additional DNA sequences in this sample encode the identical CDR3. The J gene is TRBJ1-1, the V gene TRBV7-3; tentative D call: TRBD1 (6 bases). The CDR3 runs 13 residues. Trimming took off 5 bases at V and 3 bases at J, with 10 bases between the two ends. Germline V CDR1 and CDR2: SGHTA, FQGTGA. CDR3 in DNA: TGTGCCAGCAGCAGGGGGGAGGACACTGAAGCTTTCTTT. This codes for CASSRGEDTEAFF.

The V and J genes are TRBV2 and TRBJ2-3; D is uncertain. The germline CDR1 and CDR2 sequences are SNHLY and FYNNEI. V was clipped by 7 bases and J by 12 bases, with 20 bases between them. The CDR3 spans 13 residues. The CDR3 protein is CASTSRHTVAQYF. The CDR3 DNA sequence: TGTGCCAGCACTTCGCGTCACACAGTAGCCCAGTATTTT.

The chain uses TRBV7-9 and TRBJ2-1; D may correspond to TRBD1 or TRBD2 (6 bases each). The CDR3 has 15 residues. Trimming stripped 2 bases from V and 4 bases from J, with 12 bases between. Germline CDR1 reads SEHNR; CDR2 reads FQNEAQ (reference sequence). CDR3 coding DNA: TGTGCCAGCAGCTTAAAAGGGGGAGGTTACAATGAGCAGTTCTTC. Protein product: CASSLKGGGYNEQFF.

This chain connects TRBV28 to TRBJ2-2; D not resolved. The V gene's germline CDR1 is MDHEN and CDR2 SYDVKM. This CDR3 spans 12 amino acids. V was shortened by 2 bases and J by 6 bases, with 4 bases between the two germline ends. CDR3 DNA sequence: TGTGCCAGCAGTTTAATCGCCGGGGAGCTGTTTTTT. This translates into CASSLIAGELFF.

V usage is TRBV7-9 and J usage is TRBJ2-7; D is perhaps TRBD1 (5 bases). The V gene lost 1 base and the J gene lost 4 bases, with 8 bases spanning the gap. Germline V gives CDR1 SEHNR, CDR2 FQNEAQ (reference sequence). The CDR3 length is 13 residues. For the CDR3, the DNA is TGTGCCAGCAGCTTAGGACAGATTTACGAGCAGTACTTC. Translating it yields CASSLGQIYEQYF.

A single count supports this clone. J is TRBJ2-6 and V is TRBV1; the table's D call of TRBD1 was not tested on the DNA. TRBV1 is a pseudogene locus. This CDR3 comprises 15 residues. CDR3 nucleotides: TGCACCAGCAGCCAAGCAATCTCTGGGGCCAACGTCCTGACTTTC. This gives the protein CTSSQAISGANVLTF.

The V and J genes are TRBV6-5 and TRBJ1-3; the D gene is possibly TRBD1 (6 bases). Germline V gene lookup returns CDR1 MNHEY and CDR2 SVGAGI. This CDR3 has 15 residues. Trimming removed 6 bases at V and 3 bases at J, with 15 bases between. The CDR3 DNA reads TGTGCCAGCAGACTCTCTAGGGGGTATGGAAACACCATATATTTT. Residues: CASRLSRGYGNTIYF.

Concerning this clone: The DNA is omitted, as the CDR3 cannot be located on it reliably, and the CDR3 follows TCRdb's listing. This chain joins TRBV20-1 and TRBJ1-2. Germline lookup yields CDR1 DFQATT and CDR2 SNEGSKA (reference sequence). The CDR3 is 11 amino acids long, termini counted. CDR3 region: CSASVGAGNTF.

This sequence joins TRBV28 and TRBJ1-6; 7 bases align to TRBD1. The CDR3 is 13 residues long. The V segment lost 8 bases and the J segment 7 bases; nucleotides outside the gene matches: 5. Germline values: CDR1 MDHEN, CDR2 SYDVKM. CDR3 sequence: CASRTGSNSPLHF. The CDR3 region has the DNA TGTGCCAGCCGGACAGGATCCAATTCACCCCTCCACTTT.

V is TRBV28 and J is TRBJ1-1; TRBD1 agrees at 8 bases. CDR3 length equals 14 residues. Trimming took 2 bases from V and 4 from J; bases not matched to a gene: 3. Germline V CDR1 and CDR2: MDHEN, SYDVKM. The CDR3 sequence: CASSLLDRGTEAFF. The CDR3 DNA is TGTGCCAGCAGTTTACTTGACAGGGGCACTGAAGCTTTCTTT.

This sequence joins TRBV9 and TRBJ2-3; 9 nucleotides match TRBD2. V gave up 2 bases and J gave up 4 bases; unmatched junction bases: 8. This CDR3 contains 16 residues. The germline V gene encodes CDR1 SGDLS and CDR2 YYNGEE. As DNA, the CDR3 is TGTGCCAGCAGCGTTAGCGGGAGTTTCACCCCAGATACGCAGTATTTT. It is translated as CASSVSGSFTPDTQYF.

The gene calls are TRBV2 and TRBJ1-1; TRBD1 matches 7 bases. The CDR3 is made up of 14 amino acids. After removal of 6 bases from V and 3 bases from J, the junction contained 7 bases not matched to a gene. Germline loops: CDR1 SNHLY, CDR2 FYNNEI. The CDR3 region is CASSRGGAYTEAFF. The CDR3 region has the DNA TGTGCCAGCAGCCGAGGGGGCGCATACACTGAAGCTTTCTTT.

The rearrangement joins TRBV4-1 to TRBJ1-2; D call uncertain. From germline, CDR1 is MGHRA and CDR2 YSYEKL. Trimming shortened V by 0 bases and J by 8 bases, and 16 bases separated the two germline ends. CDR3 length: 15 amino acids. CDR3 region: CASSQDWTQLYGYTF. Here the CDR3 DNA reads TGCGCCAGCAGCCAAGATTGGACCCAACTATACGGCTACACCTTC.

The chain combines TRBV27 with TRBJ1-3, with no clear D. Trimming pared 7 bases from V and 0 bases from J, leaving 10 bases between. The germline V gene encodes CDR1 MNHEY and CDR2 SMNVEV (reference sequence). This CDR3 is 14 amino acids long. The CDR3 sequence is CASKKVSSGNTIYF. CDR3 coding DNA: TGTGCCAGCAAGAAGGTTAGCTCTGGAAACACCATATATTTT.

The V call is TRBV28, the J call TRBJ1-4; 8 positions match TRBD1. This CDR3 spans 15 amino acids. Trimming removed 4 bases from V and 8 bases from J; junction bases left unmatched: 9. CDR1 and CDR2 (germline): MDHEN, SYDVKM. The CDR3 DNA follows: TGTGCCAGCAGTTCCCTGGACAGGGAGAGCGAAAAACTGTTTTTT. Translation: CASSSLDRESEKLFF.

V usage is TRBV11-1 and J usage is TRBJ1-4; a weak D match, TRBD1 (5 bases). The CDR3 loop spans 16 amino acids. Per the germline V gene, CDR1 is SGHAT and CDR2 is FQDESV (reference sequence). V was cut by 5 bases and J by 7 bases, with 20 bases left in between. CDR3 bases: TGTGCCAGCAGCCCCGATACAGGAAATCTTGTTGAAAAACTGTTTTTT. Translating it yields CASSPDTGNLVEKLFF.

The CDR3 is CAWSLGRAKTDTQYF. Written as DNA, the CDR3 is TGTGCCTGGAGTCTCGGGAGGGCCAAAACAGATACGCAGTATTTT. The chain employs TRBV30 and TRBJ2-3; 8 positions agree with TRBD2. The CDR3 extends over 15 amino acids. The germline CDR1 and CDR2 sequences are GTSNPN and SVGIG (reference sequence). After removal of 2 bases from V and 3 bases from J, the junction contained 7 bases not matched to a gene.

This chain connects TRBV27 to TRBJ1-1; 8 bases agree with TRBD1. J lost 5 bases, V lost 3 bases, and 8 bases had no gene match. Germline V lookup: CDR1 MNHEY, CDR2 SMNVEV (reference sequence). The CDR3 loop spans 15 amino acids. The CDR3 loop is CASSFFTGGRTEAFF. The CDR3 region has the DNA TGTGCCAGCAGTTTCTTCACAGGGGGTAGGACTGAAGCTTTCTTT.

J is TRBJ2-1 and V is TRBV11-1, with a tentative D call TRBD1 (5 bases). Between the trimmed V and J ends, which lost 5 bases and 1 base, there was a span of 9 bases. The V gene's germline CDR1 is SGHAT and CDR2 FQDESV (reference sequence). CDR3 length: 14 residues. CDR3 sequence (DNA): TGTGCCAGCAGCGCTCAGGGTTCCTACAATGAGCAGTTCTTC. Protein product: CASSAQGSYNEQFF.

This clone occurred once. The chain uses TRBV10-2 and TRBJ2-3; tentatively, D is TRBD1 or TRBD2 (5 bases each). Germline loops: CDR1 WSHSY, CDR2 SAAADI. The V end was cut by 8 bases, the J end by 1 base, with 13 bases between. The CDR3 is 14 amino acids. The CDR3 loop reads CASYVGTRTDTQYF. The CDR3 bases are TGCGCCAGCTACGTGGGGACCCGCACAGATACGCAGTATTTT.

This chain joins TRBV9 and TRBJ1-3, with D unclear. This CDR3 has 14 residues. Trimming left V 0 bases short and J 0 bases short, with 4 bases between. Germline CDR1 SGDLS, CDR2 YYNGEE. CDR3: CASSVEGSGNTIYF. DNA of the CDR3: TGTGCCAGCAGCGTAGAGGGCTCTGGAAACACCATATATTTT. Full variable domain (rest looked up from reference TRBV9 and TRBJ1-3): DSGVTQTPKHLITATGQRVTLRCSPRSGDLSVYWYQQSLDQGLQFLIQYYNGEERAKGNILERFSAQQFPDLHSELNLSSLELGDSALYFCASSVEGSGNTIYFGEGSWLTVV.

This clone was picked up one time. This rearrangement joins TRBV7-9 to TRBJ1-4, with TRBD1 matching 7 bases. Trimming removed 4 bases from V and 0 bases from J; junction bases left unmatched: 5. Germline CDR1 and CDR2: SEHNR and FQNEAQ (reference sequence). The CDR3 extends over 16 amino acids. The CDR3: CASSSQGVTTNEKLFF. For the CDR3, the DNA is TGTGCCAGCAGCTCTCAGGGGGTTACAACTAATGAAAAACTGTTTTTT.

This chain links TRBV7-8 with TRBJ2-6, with D perhaps matching TRBD1 or TRBD2 (5 bases each). CDR1 is SGHVS and CDR2 is FQNEAQ in the germline V gene. Trimming left V 5 bases short and J 11 bases short, with 25 bases between. The length of the CDR3 is 17 residues. Written as DNA, the CDR3 is TGTGCCAGCAGCCCCGAGGGGCGGTCCCACCCCCCCGACGTCCTGACTTTC. This encodes CASSPEGRSHPPDVLTF. Drawing the rest from reference TRBV7-8 and TRBJ2-6, the complete variable domain is GAGVSQSPRYKVAKRGQDVALRCDPISGHVSLFWYQQALGQGPEFLTYFQNEAQLDKSGLPSDRFFAERPEGSVSTLKIQRTQQEDSAVYLCASSPEGRSHPPDVLTFGAGSRLTVL.